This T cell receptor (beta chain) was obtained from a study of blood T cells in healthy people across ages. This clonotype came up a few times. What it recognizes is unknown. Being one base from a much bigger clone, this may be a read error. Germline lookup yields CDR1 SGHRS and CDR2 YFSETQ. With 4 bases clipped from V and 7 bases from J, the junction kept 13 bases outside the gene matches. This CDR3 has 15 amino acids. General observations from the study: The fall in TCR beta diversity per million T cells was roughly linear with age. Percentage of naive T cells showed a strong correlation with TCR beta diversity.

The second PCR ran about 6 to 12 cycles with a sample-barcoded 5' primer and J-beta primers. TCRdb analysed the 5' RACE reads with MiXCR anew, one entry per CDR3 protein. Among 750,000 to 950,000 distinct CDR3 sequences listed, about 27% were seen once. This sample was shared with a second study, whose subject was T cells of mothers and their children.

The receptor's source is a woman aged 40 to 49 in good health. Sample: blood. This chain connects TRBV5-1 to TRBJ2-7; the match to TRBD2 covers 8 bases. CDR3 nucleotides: TGCGCCAGCAGCGCATTGCCGGGGGGGCAGGATGAGCAGTACTTC. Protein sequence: CASSALPGGQDEQYF.